This TCR beta chain is drawn from a study of blood T cell repertoires in COVID-19. Whole-study context: Collection of acute and convalescent COVID-19 samples took place in the United States, Italy and Spain. Sources were T cells, B-cell-depleted T cells, or PBMCs; the material itself was cDNA or gDNA.

Germline V gene data show CDR1 as SNHLY and CDR2 as FYNNEI. Trimming pared 5 bases from V and 9 bases from J, leaving 14 bases between. CDR3 length: 13 amino acids. In the authors' workflow: Amplification of reference gene primers was used by the study to estimate nucleated cell counts. TCRdb's copy holds only in-frame clones and misses some; the assay was immunoSEQ multiplex PCR. The D gene and trimming were derived from the DNA, and the V and J assignments and clone size from that table. The sample has 100,000 to 150,000 clones, roughly 83% seen once. Sample: peripheral blood. V and J are TRBV2 and TRBJ2-1; D is unclear. This TCR came from a young woman who had recovered from COVID-19. The CDR3 bases are TGTGCCAGCAGTACCGGAGTACCTCCTGAGCAGTTCTTC. Protein: CASSTGVPPEQFF.